This TCR beta chain stems from a study of blood T cell repertoires in COVID-19. Looking at the study overall: Donors in the United States, Italy and Spain gave samples during acute or convalescent COVID-19. T cells, B-cell-depleted T cells, or PBMCs provided the cDNA or gDNA that served as material.

Methods used by the authors: Cell counts per sample came from amplifying reference gene primers. Profiling relied on immunoSEQ multiplex PCR, and the TCRdb table lists in-frame clones only, not all of them. V, J and clone size are those of that table, while D and trimming were read from the DNA. Of 25,000 to 35,000 clones detected, around 90% appear once; the ten largest clones hold around 2.5%. There are 15 residues in the CDR3. CDR1 and CDR2 (germline): SGHRS, YFSETQ. Between the trimmed V and J ends, which lost 4 bases and 5 bases, there was a span of 18 bases. The receptor comes from a man over 45 with active COVID-19. V is TRBV5-1 and J is TRBJ1-1, with D possibly TRBD1 on 6 matching bases. Sequences were obtained from peripheral blood. The CDR3 loop is CASSPDTGPITEAFF. The CDR3 coding sequence is TGCGCCAGCAGCCCCGACACAGGGCCTATAACTGAAGCTTTCTTT.